These T cell receptor beta chains were read from a single sample in a study of blood T cells in healthy people across ages. TCRdb reanalysed the 5' RACE reads using MiXCR and keeps one entry per CDR3 protein. The repertoire consists of fewer than 650,000 distinct CDR3 sequences, with about 26% occurring once and the leading ten covering 3% to 4.5%. The sample also formed part of further work on T cells of mothers and their children.

Material: blood. The receptors originated from a boy aged 2 to 9 in good health. Both conserved end residues are part of each CDR3. Each record gives: CDR3 length, J gene, clone size, V gene, D gene, CDR3 protein, CDR3 DNA. The D gene is left open where the match is weak. Only some rows state a clone size, as once, few, many or a class for expanded clones.

>11|TRBJ2-4|.|TRBV29-1|.
CSVLRADIQYF
TGCAGCGTCCTCCGGGCGGACATTCAGTACTTC
>13|TRBJ2-5|.|TRBV5-1|.
CASSGVGEETQYF
TGCGCCAGCAGCGGGGTAGGTGAAGAGACCCAGTACTTC
>15|TRBJ2-1|few|TRBV18|.
CASSPTGLGDNEQFF
TGTGCCAGCTCGCCCACAGGGCTCGGGGACAATGAGCAGTTCTTC
>17|TRBJ2-7|few|TRBV9|TRBD2
CASSVEITSGGSYEQYF
TGTGCCAGCAGCGTAGAAATAACTAGCGGGGGCTCCTACGAGCAGTACTTC
>14|TRBJ1-1|many|TRBV11-2|.
CASSLGTLNTEAFF
TGTGCCAGCAGCTTAGGCACATTGAACACTGAAGCTTTCTTT
>13|TRBJ1-6|.|TRBV12-3/TRBV12-4|.
CASRGQPDSPLHF
TGTGCCAGCCGGGGTCAGCCCGATTCACCCCTCCACTTT
>15|TRBJ2-7|.|TRBV20-1|TRBD1
CSARRSGQAIYEQYF
TGCAGTGCCCGGAGATCGGGACAGGCGATCTACGAGCAGTACTTC
>14|TRBJ2-7|few|TRBV3-1|TRBD1
CASSAPTGGGEQYF
TGTGCCAGCAGCGCCCCGACAGGGGGCGGCGAGCAGTACTTC
>13|TRBJ2-2|.|TRBV11-2|.
CASSLVHTGELFF
TGTGCCAGCAGCTTAGTTCACACCGGGGAGCTGTTTTTT
>12|TRBJ2-1|few|TRBV28|.
CASSFIANEQFF
TGTGCCAGCAGTTTCATAGCCAATGAGCAGTTCTTC
>15|TRBJ2-3|.|TRBV7-2|.
CASSSWGASTDTQYF
TGTGCCAGCAGCTCGTGGGGAGCGAGCACAGATACGCAGTATTTT
>15|TRBJ1-5|few|TRBV12-3/TRBV12-4|.
CASSLARGDHQPQHF
TGTGCCAGCAGTTTAGCCAGGGGCGATCATCAGCCCCAGCATTTT
>16|TRBJ2-5|few|TRBV28|TRBD2
CASSSLGLAGGLAPLF
TGTGCCAGCAGTTCCCTCGGACTAGCGGGGGGTCTTGCTCCACTCTTC
>15|TRBJ1-5|few|TRBV9|.
CASSVEGYSNQPQHF
TGTGCCAGCAGCGTAGAGGGGTATAGCAATCAGCCCCAGCATTTT
>15|TRBJ1-6|.|TRBV4-3|.
CASSPAGVGYSPLHF
TGCGCCAGCAGCCCAGCGGGGGTAGGGTATTCACCCCTCCACTTT
>11|TRBJ2-7|few|TRBV29-1|.
CSVQLAYEQYF
TGCAGCGTTCAACTAGCCTACGAGCAGTACTTC
>17|TRBJ2-1|few|TRBV28|TRBD2
CASSPRTSGRPWDEQFF
TGTGCCAGCAGTCCCCGGACTAGCGGTAGGCCCTGGGATGAGCAGTTCTTC
>14|TRBJ2-5|few|TRBV24-1|TRBD1
CATSGQGAGETQYF
TGTGCCACCAGCGGGCAGGGGGCTGGAGAGACCCAGTACTTC
>14|TRBJ2-1|few|TRBV2|TRBD1
CASKDRVGYNEQFF
TGTGCCAGCAAAGACAGGGTGGGCTACAATGAGCAGTTCTTC
>14|TRBJ2-7|many|TRBV9|TRBD1
CASSRTGGIYEQYF
TGTGCCAGCAGCCGGACAGGGGGAATCTACGAGCAGTACTTC
>17|TRBJ2-2|.|TRBV9|TRBD2
CASSVAGFGGRPGELFF
TGTGCCAGCAGCGTAGCAGGATTCGGGGGGAGGCCCGGGGAGCTGTTTTTT
>13|TRBJ2-4|few|TRBV7-2|.
CASSDRNKNIQYF
TGTGCCAGCAGCGATAGGAACAAAAACATTCAGTACTTC
>15|TRBJ2-3|.|TRBV7-2|.
CASSLSFASTDTQYF
TGTGCCAGCAGCTTATCCTTCGCCAGCACAGATACGCAGTATTTT
>13|TRBJ1-1|.|TRBV20-1|.
CSAKGRSNTEAFF
TGCAGTGCAAAAGGGCGATCGAACACTGAAGCTTTCTTT
>12|TRBJ1-1|.|TRBV29-1|.
CSVAKQNTEAFF
TGCAGCGTTGCAAAGCAGAACACTGAAGCTTTCTTT
>12|TRBJ1-2|few|TRBV30|.
CAWSGGIGGYTF
TGTGCCTGGAGTGGAGGGATTGGTGGCTACACCTTC
>14|TRBJ1-4|.|TRBV12-3/TRBV12-4|.
CASSLVQGSEKLFF
TGTGCCAGCAGTTTAGTGCAGGGGAGTGAAAAACTGTTTTTT
>14|TRBJ1-5|.|TRBV6-2/TRBV6-3|.
CASSYGGAGQPQHF
TGTGCCAGCAGTTATGGAGGGGCCGGACAGCCCCAGCATTTT
>15|TRBJ1-3|.|TRBV7-6|.
CASSLGGNSGNTIYF
TGTGCCAGCAGCTTGGGGGGGAACTCTGGAAACACCATATATTTT
>13|TRBJ2-1|.|TRBV5-1|.
CASSWGSSNEQFF
TGCGCCAGCAGCTGGGGGTCGTCCAATGAGCAGTTCTTC
>14|TRBJ2-7|.|TRBV7-2|.
CASSPGPRAYEQYF
TGTGCCAGCAGCCCTGGGCCCCGAGCCTACGAGCAGTACTTC
>14|TRBJ1-1|.|TRBV20-1|TRBD1
CSAARQGMNTEAFF
TGCAGTGCTGCGCGACAGGGCATGAACACTGAAGCTTTCTTT
>18|TRBJ2-6|.|TRBV5-6|.
CASSLDGGPLGGANVLTF
TGTGCCAGCAGCTTGGACGGGGGACCGTTAGGGGGGGCCAACGTCCTGACTTTC
>15|TRBJ2-1|.|TRBV5-1|.
CASSLEWGSYNEQFF
TGCGCCAGCAGCCTAGAGTGGGGCTCCTACAATGAGCAGTTCTTC
>16|TRBJ2-6|once|TRBV7-6|.
CASSFVPGWGANVLTF
TGTGCCAGCAGCTTTGTTCCGGGTTGGGGGGCCAACGTCCTGACTTTC
>15|TRBJ2-6|few|TRBV4-1|TRBD2
CASLGTTSGANVLTF
TGCGCCAGCCTCGGGACTACATCTGGGGCCAACGTCCTGACTTTC
>14|TRBJ2-6|.|TRBV20-1|.
CSARDDTGANVLTF
TGCAGTGCTAGAGATGACACTGGGGCCAACGTCCTGACTTTC
>14|TRBJ1-2|.|TRBV5-1|TRBD1
CASSPSGQNYGYTF
TGCGCCAGCAGCCCTTCGGGACAGAACTATGGCTACACCTTC
>16|TRBJ2-1|.|TRBV20-1|TRBD2
CSASWGSGRVAHEQFF
TGCAGTGCTAGTTGGGGTAGCGGGAGAGTGGCGCATGAGCAGTTCTTC
>16|TRBJ2-3|.|TRBV20-1|TRBD2
CSARFGLAGLTDTQYF
TGCAGTGCTAGATTTGGACTAGCGGGGCTCACAGATACGCAGTATTTT
>15|TRBJ1-3|.|TRBV24-1|.
CATSPGDEVGNTIYF
TGTGCCACCAGTCCGGGGGATGAGGTCGGAAACACCATATATTTT
>15|TRBJ2-1|few|TRBV3-1|.
CASSQAAPGDNEQFF
TGTGCCAGCAGCCAAGCGGCACCCGGGGACAATGAGCAGTTCTTC
>16|TRBJ2-5|.|TRBV5-1|.
CASSPGRTVVRETQYF
TGCGCCAGCAGCCCGGGACGGACAGTTGTAAGAGAGACCCAGTACTTC
>15|TRBJ2-1|.|TRBV5-5|TRBD1
CASSLRQGAQNEQFF
TGTGCCAGCAGCTTGCGGCAGGGGGCGCAAAATGAGCAGTTCTTC
>13|TRBJ2-7|.|TRBV27|.
CASKGRGRYEQYF
TGTGCCAGCAAAGGCAGGGGTCGTTACGAGCAGTACTTC
>15|TRBJ2-1|.|TRBV27|.
CASSSDFDSYNEQFF
TGTGCCAGCAGTTCAGACTTTGACTCCTACAATGAGCAGTTCTTC
>16|TRBJ2-1|.|TRBV2|TRBD2
CASRALLAGVANEQFF
TGTGCCAGCAGAGCCCTACTAGCGGGAGTTGCCAATGAGCAGTTCTTC
>13|TRBJ1-3|once|TRBV10-3|.
CANSATSGNTIYF
TGTGCCAATTCTGCCACCTCTGGAAACACCATATATTTT
>14|TRBJ2-1|.|TRBV4-3|TRBD2
CASSLKLAGREQFF
TGCGCCAGCAGCTTAAAACTAGCGGGAAGGGAGCAGTTCTTC
>15|TRBJ2-5|.|TRBV5-5|.
CASSLGQNIEKTQYF
TGTGCCAGCAGCTTGGGGCAGAATATAGAAAAGACCCAGTACTTC
>15|TRBJ2-1|.|TRBV10-3|.
CASKNQGSSYNEQFF
TGTGCCAGCAAGAATCAGGGGTCCTCCTACAATGAGCAGTTCTTC